The entry that follows covers one T cell receptor beta chain sequence. Its antigen is not known. Pooled samples include second doses given at about 4 or 12 weeks. This entry comes from a study of T cell responses to AZD1222 COVID-19 vaccine. Regarding the study as a whole: Two AZD1222 administrations were followed by greater Spike-specific TCR breadth and depth. Targets within unmutated variant regions were reportedly found for nearly half of spike-specific TCRs. Among AZD1222 vaccinees, only 5 to 7 were seropositive at baseline.

Trimming took 1 base from V and 2 from J, leaving 10 bases between them. The CDR3 runs 14 residues. Germline V lookup: CDR1 SGDLS, CDR2 YYNGEE. The method was immunoSEQ multiplex PCR; TCRdb's version includes in-frame clones alone and lacks a portion of them. The data hold hundreds of thousands of clones, with around 93% observed a single time. The chain links TRBV9 to TRBJ2-7, with D unresolved. The clonotype comes from an adult who received the AZD1222 COVID-19 vaccine. The sample was peripheral blood, taken 28 days after the second AZD1222 dose. Written as DNA, the CDR3 is TGTGCCAGCAGCGTAAGTGGGTTTCCCTACGAGCAGTACTTC. Protein: CASSVSGFPYEQYF.